The 21 T cell receptor beta chains below all came from one sample that was sequenced in a study of blood T cells in healthy people across ages. Next came a second PCR, run for roughly 7 to 12 cycles, which used a sample-barcoded 5' primer along with a J-beta primer mix. TCRdb analysed the 5' RACE reads with MiXCR anew, one entry per CDR3 protein. Among over 1,200,000 distinct CDR3 sequences listed, roughly 64% were seen once. Sequenced input: blood. These receptors were taken from a man between 18 and 29 years old in good health.

V usage is TRBV6-1 and J usage is TRBJ2-4; D uncertain. Gene TRBJ2-7 matches the end of the DNA better, so the J call may be wrong. The CDR3 covers 12 residues. Per germline, CDR1 MNHNS and CDR2 SASEGT. Here the CDR3 DNA reads TGTGCCAGCAGTGGCTCCTTCTACGAGCAGTACTTC. Encoded protein: CASSGSFYEQYF.

The CDR3 sequence is CASSLRTAGDYEQYF. The CDR3 DNA reads as TGTGCCAGCAGCCTACGGACAGCGGGTGACTACGAGCAGTACTTC. V gene TRBV3-1 combines with J gene TRBJ2-7; D possibly uses TRBD1 or TRBD2 (6 bases each). The CDR3 is 15 amino acids. The germline V gene has CDR1 LGHDT and CDR2 YNNKEL (reference sequence). V gave up 4 bases and J gave up 3 bases, with 16 bases separating them.

The chain is built from TRBV7-2 and TRBJ2-7, with D unclear. V lost 4 bases, J lost 3 bases, and 19 bases lay in between. Germline V lookup: CDR1 SGHTA, CDR2 FQGNSA. The length of the CDR3 is 16 residues. CDR3 protein: CASSSPSVRTGYEQYF. The CDR3 DNA reads TGTGCCAGCAGCTCCCCATCGGTCCGCACGGGCTACGAGCAGTACTTC.

The chain joins TRBV6-6 to TRBJ2-1; 7 bases agree with TRBD1. This CDR3 is built from 16 residues. Per the germline V gene, CDR1 is MNHNY and CDR2 is SVGAGI (reference sequence). The trim removed 7 bases at V and 3 bases at J, leaving 12 bases unmatched. In DNA, the CDR3 is TGTGCCAGCATCATCACAGGGGCTTCCAGCTACAATGAGCAGTTCTTC. Translated: CASIITGASSYNEQFF.

This clonotype has a count of ten or more. The chain recombines TRBV7-2 with TRBJ2-5; D not resolved. Germline V gives CDR1 SGHTA, CDR2 FQGNSA. V lost 6 bases, J lost 5 bases, and 10 bases lay in between. This CDR3 region has 12 residues. The CDR3 sequence is CASRSWSETQYF. The CDR3 bases are TGTGCCAGCAGGTCCTGGTCGGAGACCCAGTACTTC.

CDR3 region: CASTPPGNNEQFF. CDR3 in DNA: TGTGCCAGCACCCCTCCGGGAAACAATGAGCAGTTCTTC. J is TRBJ2-1 and V is TRBV5-6, with D maybe TRBD2 (5 bases). In germline, CDR1 is SGHDT, CDR2 YYEEEE. The ends were cut back, 6 bases at V and 5 bases at J, with 12 bases in the middle. This CDR3 spans 13 amino acids.

The chain carries TRBV25-1 and TRBJ2-5; TRBD1 matches 8 bases. CDR1 is MGHDK, CDR2 SYGVNS, per germline. V lost 3 bases and J lost 5; bases outside the gene matches: 8. The CDR3 contains 15 residues. The DNA of the CDR3 is TGTGCCAGCAGTGACAGGGGGCGATTAGGGGAGACCCAGTACTTC. Its translation is CASSDRGRLGETQYF. The full variable domain, in which reference TRBV25-1 and TRBJ2-5 provide the parts outside the CDR3, is EADIYQTPRYLVIGTGKKITLECSQTMGHDKMYWYQQDPGMELHLIHYSYGVNSTEKGDLSSESTVSRIRTEHFPLTLESARPSHTSQYLCASSDRGRLGETQYFGPGTRLLVL.

This chain joins TRBV6-2 or TRBV6-3 and TRBJ2-7, with no clear D. This CDR3 spans 14 amino acids. Germline assignment: CDR1 MNHEY and CDR2 SVGEGT. Trimming cost V 7 bases and J 1 base, with 14 bases left between them. Here the CDR3 reads CASIQTALSYEQYF. CDR3 sequence (DNA): TGTGCCAGCATCCAAACCGCCCTTTCCTACGAGCAGTACTTC.

CDR3 DNA sequence: TGTGCCATCAGTGAACCGGGACTAGCGGGAGACACAGATACGCAGTATTTT. This encodes CAISEPGLAGDTDTQYF. This chain connects TRBV10-3 to TRBJ2-3; 14 nucleotides align to TRBD2. The germline CDR1 and CDR2 sequences are ENHRY and SYGVKD. Trimming at V came to 3 bases and at J to 2 bases, leaving 4 bases not matched to a gene. The CDR3 runs to 17 residues.

The CDR3 DNA reads TGTGCCGGGGAGGGGACAGATAGCTCCTACGAGCAGTACTTC. Protein product: CAGEGTDSSYEQYF. V is TRBV2 and J is TRBJ2-7, with D perhaps being TRBD1 or TRBD2 (7 bases each). This CDR3 has 14 residues. Germline V CDR1 and CDR2: SNHLY, FYNNEI. V was clipped by 11 bases and J by 0 bases, with 17 bases between them.

This clonotype showed up just a few times. V is TRBV12-3 or TRBV12-4 and J is TRBJ2-5, with 12 bases fitting TRBD2. J lost 4 bases, V lost 2 bases, and 5 bases had no gene match. The CDR3 is 16 amino acids. CDR3 amino acids: CASSLRTSGVGETQYF. CDR3 coding DNA: TGTGCCAGCAGTTTACGGACTAGCGGGGTAGGAGAGACCCAGTACTTC.

Comment on this clonotype: At one of its ends the junction is not consistent with the germline gene, which may arise from a read error. The chain joins TRBV4-1 to TRBJ2-1; D is perhaps TRBD1 (6 bases). Per germline, CDR1 MGHRA and CDR2 YSYEKL. The CDR3 runs to 14 residues. CDR3 region: CVSSLPGTINEQFF. CDR3 nucleotide sequence: TGCGTCAGCAGCCTGCCCGGGACAATCAATGAGCAGTTCTTC.

The chain has TRBV11-2 and TRBJ2-5; 7 nucleotides align to TRBD2. Matching the DNA end better, TRBJ2-7 makes the J call doubtful. From germline, CDR1 is SGHAT and CDR2 FQNNGV. The CDR3 is 13 residues long. CDR3 protein: CASSRDYLYEQYF. The CDR3 DNA follows: TGTGCCAGCAGCCGGGACTATCTCTACGAGCAGTACTTC.

The V and J genes are TRBV7-9 and TRBJ2-1, with no clear D. Germline V gene data show CDR1 as SEHNR and CDR2 as FQNEAQ (reference sequence). The CDR3 is 14 residues long. The V and J ends lost 1 base and 9 bases respectively, with 13 bases between them. CDR3 protein: CASSLEGSRFEQFF. For the CDR3, the DNA is TGTGCCAGCAGCTTAGAGGGCTCTCGATTTGAGCAGTTCTTC. The variable domain in full, completed from reference TRBV7-9 and TRBJ2-1, reads DTGVSQNPRHKITKRGQNVTFRCDPISEHNRLYWYRQTLGQGPEFLTYFQNEAQLEKSRLLSDRFSAERPKGSFSTLEIQRTEQGDSAMYLCASSLEGSRFEQFFGPGTRLTVL.

The chain uses TRBV7-9 and TRBJ2-1, with D perhaps matching TRBD2 (7 bases). V gave up 5 bases and J gave up 10 bases, with 18 bases separating them. The CDR3 totals 14 residues. The V gene's germline CDR1 is SEHNR and CDR2 FQNEAQ (reference sequence). The CDR3 sequence: CASSPTPQGGEQFF. CDR3 coding DNA: TGTGCCAGCAGCCCCACTCCACAGGGAGGGGAGCAGTTCTTC.

The rearrangement links TRBV4-3 to TRBJ2-1; D is ambiguous. V lost 0 bases to trimming and J lost 6 bases, with 9 bases between them. This CDR3 has 14 amino acids. Germline CDR1 and CDR2: LGHNA and YSLEER. DNA for the CDR3: TGCGCCAGCAGCCAAGAGACCCTACGCAATGAGCAGTTCTTC. Protein product: CASSQETLRNEQFF.

This clonotype was observed a handful of times. This sequence joins TRBV5-1 and TRBJ2-2, with D tentatively TRBD1 or TRBD2 (5 bases each). The CDR3 has 15 amino acids. Germline lookup yields CDR1 SGHRS and CDR2 YFSETQ. V lost 2 bases and J lost 6, with 14 bases in between. The CDR3 loop reads CASSLYGTVSGELFF. CDR3 DNA: TGCGCCAGCAGCTTATACGGGACGGTTTCCGGGGAGCTGTTTTTT. The full variable domain, in which reference TRBV5-1 and TRBJ2-2 provide the parts outside the CDR3, is KAGVTQTPRYLIKTRGQQVTLSCSPISGHRSVSWYQQTPGQGLQFLFEYFSETQRNKGNFPGRFSGRQFSNSRSEMNVSTLELGDSALYLCASSLYGTVSGELFFGEGSRLTVL.

This clonotype was detected only a few times. V gene TRBV28 combines with J gene TRBJ2-4; TRBD1 matches 7 bases. The DNA end lines up better with TRBJ2-7; the J call may be wrong. Germline V CDR1 and CDR2: MDHEN, SYDVKM. The CDR3 length is 15 residues. This CDR3 is CASPPRTGRVYEQYF. The CDR3 DNA follows: TGTGCCAGCCCCCCCCGGACAGGACGAGTCTACGAGCAGTACTTC.

This chain connects TRBV4-2 to TRBJ2-7, with TRBD2 as a possible D gene (5 bases). Trimming stripped 1 base from V and 2 bases from J, with 12 bases between. Germline-derived CDR1 and CDR2 are LGHNA and YNFKEQ. The CDR3 extends over 15 amino acids. CDR3: CASSQGSADTYEQYF. For the CDR3, the DNA is TGTGCCAGCAGCCAAGGGTCAGCGGATACCTACGAGCAGTACTTC.

This clonotype turned up a few times. This chain links TRBV11-2 with TRBJ2-5, with a possible D match to TRBD2 (7 bases). V lost 1 base, J lost 2 bases, and 11 bases lay in between. This CDR3 is built from 15 residues. The germline CDR1 and CDR2 sequences are SGHAT and FQNNGV. The CDR3 DNA reads as TGTGCCAGCAGCTTAGCGGGGGGCACTCAAGAGACCCAGTACTTC. This encodes CASSLAGGTQETQYF.

This chain links TRBV5-4 with TRBJ1-2; 7 nucleotides agree with TRBD1. Germline CDR1 reads SGHNT; CDR2 reads YYREEE (reference sequence). This CDR3 contains 13 residues. With 4 bases clipped from V and 7 bases from J, the junction kept 7 bases outside the gene matches. The CDR3 spells CASSALTGFGYTF. CDR3 DNA: TGTGCCAGCAGCGCCTTGACAGGGTTTGGCTACACCTTC.